The entry below describes one T cell receptor (beta chain). Antigen unknown. This entry is derived from a study of T-cell reconstitution after alpha-beta-depleted transplantation in children. The junction had 5 bases not matched to a gene; V was cut back by 5 bases and J by 4 bases. The CDR3 has 14 amino acids. CDR1 SEHNR and CDR2 FQNEAQ come from the germline V gene (reference sequence). Study observations and caveats: About two months after transplant, alpha-beta T cells reportedly came from several hundred expanded graft clones. By one year post-transplant, T-cell counts and diversity largely arose from T cells that were newly produced. TCRbeta diversity was high at day 60 in some patients (a result of surviving recipient T cells and thymic progenitors).

Unique molecular identifiers were built into the TCRbeta library. TCRdb ran MiXCR on the PCR reads and lists one entry per CDR3 protein. The sample has fewer than 550,000 distinct CDR3 sequences; over 10% are singletons. Sequenced material: PBMCs, mostly from graft donor cells, taken 180 days after TCRalphabeta/CD19-depleted stem cell transplant. The TCR was taken from a female patient aged 2-10 years who had a stem cell transplant for aplastic anemia, so the T cells may come from the graft donor. The chain has TRBV7-9 and TRBJ1-3, with 7 bases fitting TRBD1. In nucleotides, the CDR3 is TGTGCCAGCAGCCCCAGGGGGGTCGGAAACACCATATATTTT. Protein sequence: CASSPRGVGNTIYF.